These 14 T cell receptor beta chains originate from one sample sequenced in a study of blood T cell repertoires in COVID-19. The table came from immunoSEQ multiplex PCR; TCRdb's copy has only in-frame clones and leaves some out. Of 87,000 or so clones listed, around 87% are singletons. Sequenced sample: peripheral blood. The origin of the receptors is a human donor with acute or convalescent COVID-19. The donor label of this sample is uncertain.

This chain uses TRBV5-5 with TRBJ1-2, with D maybe TRBD1 (6 bases). CDR3 length: 15 residues. Germline V lookup: CDR1 SGHKS, CDR2 YYEKEE (reference sequence). Trimming removed 0 bases at V and 5 bases at J, with 14 bases between. CDR3 DNA sequence: TGTGCCAGCAGCTTGGCCCAGGGGATAGGATATGGCTACACCTTC. Its protein is CASSLAQGIGYGYTF.

V and J are TRBV29-1 and TRBJ2-1, with TRBD2 matching over 9 bases. The V segment lost 1 base and the J segment 4 bases; nucleotides outside the gene matches: 5. Per the germline V gene, CDR1 is SQVTM and CDR2 is ANQGSEA. The CDR3 is 15 amino acids. Here the CDR3 reads CSVEGSSGEYNEQFF. DNA for the CDR3: TGCAGCGTTGAAGGCTCTAGCGGGGAGTACAATGAGCAGTTCTTC.

V is TRBV28 and J is TRBJ1-3; TRBD1 aligns across 8 bases. Germline trimming cut 8 bases from V and 4 bases from J; bases unmatched to any gene: 10. In germline, CDR1 is MDHEN, CDR2 SYDVKM. CDR3 length: 15 amino acids. Here the CDR3 DNA reads TGTGCCAGCTGGGCAGGACAGGGACGCGGAAACACCATATATTTT. It codes for CASWAGQGRGNTIYF.

This chain uses TRBV15 with TRBJ2-7, with TRBD1 as a possible D gene (6 bases). The V gene lost 4 bases and the J gene lost 4 bases, with 14 bases spanning the gap. The CDR3 is made up of 14 amino acids. The germline V gene encodes CDR1 LNHNV and CDR2 YYDKDF (reference sequence). The chain's CDR3 is CATSTGDSIYEQYF. As DNA, the CDR3 is TGTGCCACCAGCACAGGGGATTCTATTTACGAGCAGTACTTC. Full variable domain (missing parts from reference TRBV15 and TRBJ2-7): DAMVIQNPRYQVTQFGKPVTLSCSQTLNHNVMYWYQQKSSQAPKLLFHYYDKDFNNEADTPDNFQSRRPNTSFCFLDIRSPGLGDTAMYLCATSTGDSIYEQYFGPGTRLTVT.

The V and J genes are TRBV24-1 and TRBJ1-2; 8 nucleotides line up with TRBD1. CDR1 KGHDR and CDR2 SFDVKD come from the germline V gene. V lost 4 bases, J lost 8 bases, and 11 bases stayed unmatched. The CDR3 extends over 15 amino acids. CDR3 sequence: CATSDRRQGAEGYTF. CDR3 coding DNA: TGTGCCACCAGTGACCGAAGGCAGGGGGCTGAAGGCTACACCTTC.

This chain uses TRBV4-2 with TRBJ1-4, with no clear D. V was pared by 1 base and J by 0 bases, with 9 bases between. The CDR3 loop spans 16 amino acids. Germline V gene lookup returns CDR1 LGHNA and CDR2 YNFKEQ. The CDR3 region is CASSQAPGTTNEKLFF. CDR3 in DNA: TGTGCCAGCAGCCAAGCCCCAGGAACAACTAATGAAAAACTGTTTTTT.

J is TRBJ2-6 and V is TRBV18; 7 bases fit TRBD1. The trim removed 2 bases at V and 8 bases at J, leaving 6 bases unmatched. This CDR3 has 15 residues. The germline V gene encodes CDR1 KGHSH and CDR2 LQKENI. The CDR3 region has the DNA TGTGCCAGCTCACCAAAACAGGGGACGCCCAACGTCCTGACTTTC. It encodes CASSPKQGTPNVLTF.

The genes are TRBV7-9 and TRBJ2-1; TRBD2 aligns across 15 bases. CDR3 size: 16 residues. The V and J ends lost 5 bases and 5 bases, in that order; junction bases with no gene match: 4. Germline CDR1 reads SEHNR; CDR2 reads FQNEAQ (reference sequence). CDR3 nucleotide sequence: TGTGCCAGCAGCCCCCGGACTAGCGGGGGGGACAATGAGCAGTTCTTC. This encodes CASSPRTSGGDNEQFF.

This chain joins TRBV19 and TRBJ1-2; no clear D. The V gene's germline CDR1 is LNHDA and CDR2 SQIVND (reference sequence). V gave up 1 base and J gave up 3 bases, with 24 bases separating them. The length of the CDR3 is 19 residues. The DNA of the CDR3 is TGTGCCAGTAGTATAGGTTACAGCGGAAAGATTGGGCAATACTATGGCTACACCTTC. Its translation is CASSIGYSGKIGQYYGYTF.

This chain uses TRBV19 with TRBJ2-1; TRBD2 aligns across 7 bases. The V gene's germline CDR1 is LNHDA and CDR2 SQIVND (reference sequence). CDR3 length: 16 amino acids. J lost 1 base, V lost 0 bases, and 3 bases had no gene match. CDR3: CASSIEASGSYNEQFF. CDR3 bases: TGTGCCAGTAGTATAGAGGCTAGCGGTTCCTACAATGAGCAGTTCTTC.

The chain links TRBV9 to TRBJ1-2; D gene ambiguous. Trimming took 1 base from V and 2 from J, leaving 15 bases between them. Germline lookup yields CDR1 SGDLS and CDR2 YYNGEE. The CDR3 contains 16 residues. CDR3 region: CASSVNSRGGNYGYTF. The CDR3 nucleotides read TGTGCCAGCAGCGTAAATAGCCGGGGAGGGAACTATGGCTACACCTTC.

The rearrangement links TRBV10-3 to TRBJ1-4; D not resolved. The germline V gene encodes CDR1 ENHRY and CDR2 SYGVKD. The CDR3 covers 12 residues. V lost 0 bases and J 8 bases, leaving 4 bases between the germline ends. In DNA, the CDR3 is TGTGCCATCAGTGAGTCGCGCGAAAAACTGTTTTTT. Translating gives CAISESREKLFF.

J is TRBJ2-1 and V is TRBV7-2; 7 nucleotides match TRBD1. The CDR3 consists of 14 residues. Germline CDR1 and CDR2: SGHTA and FQGNSA. Trimming cost V 5 bases and J 2 bases; bases outside gene matches: 3. This CDR3 reads CASSRQGAYNEQFF. The CDR3 nucleotides are TGTGCCAGCAGCCGGCAGGGGGCCTACAATGAGCAGTTCTTC.

This clone showed up just once. The CDR3 bases are TGTGCCAGCAGCTTAACGGACTACACATGGACCAAAACATCCCTCCACTTT. Its translation is CASSLTDYTWTKTSLHF. The chain has TRBV7-3 and TRBJ1-6; no reliable D call. Germline V gene data show CDR1 as SGHTA and CDR2 as FQGTGA. V dropped 0 bases and J dropped 14 bases, with 23 bases sitting between them. The CDR3 length is 17 residues.